The source of this T cell receptor (beta chain) is a study of cytotoxic CD8 clonotypes in ibrutinib-treated CLL. Study-level background: IGHV unmutated about 17; relapsed/refractory around twelve; treatment-naive under 16. Study findings and constraints: Sustained-remission and progressing patients had different sampling times.

The data were produced by immunoSEQ multiplex PCR, yet TCRdb's version contains in-frame clones alone and is incomplete. The sample holds 250,000 to 350,000 clones, about 72% seen once. This clone was picked up a small number of times. Its specificity is unknown. This CDR3 spans 13 amino acids. In germline, CDR1 is SGHNT, CDR2 YYREEE (reference sequence). Trimming stripped 4 bases from V and 1 base from J, with 8 bases between. This sequence joins TRBV5-4 and TRBJ1-1, with unresolved D. Source: PBMCs, taken at disease progression, from a patient treated with ibrutinib. The TCR sequence derives from a human donor with chronic lymphocytic leukemia. Here the CDR3 reads CASSEAPNTEAFF. Written as DNA, the CDR3 is TGTGCCAGCAGCGAGGCCCCGAACACTGAAGCTTTCTTT.